These 22 T cell receptor beta chains originate from one sample sequenced in a study of blood T cell repertoires in COVID-19 (dated by TCRdb to 2020 to 2021). The method was the immunoSEQ multiplex PCR assay. Held by TCRdb, this immuneACCESS table contains in-frame sequences only and omits some clones. Under half of the omission traces to an unresolved V gene where checked; the cause of the rest is unknown. For this sample there are some 200,000 clones; approximately 90% appear just once. The ten largest clones take up 0.88% of the sample. Sequencing was performed on peripheral blood. The receptors originated from a woman aged 18-29 years who had recovered from COVID-19.

This clone was observed a few times. V and J are TRBV6-2 or TRBV6-3 and TRBJ2-3; possible D gene TRBD1, 6 bases. Germline CDR1 is MNHEY and CDR2 is SVGEGT. The CDR3 contains 18 residues. V was cut by 7 bases and J by 3 bases, with 26 bases left in between. As DNA, the CDR3 is TGTGCCAGCACCCCATTTGTGACGAGGCGGACAGAAACAGATACGCAGTATTTT. It translates to CASTPFVTRRTETDTQYF.

The rearrangement joins TRBV24-1 to TRBJ2-7, with 7 positions matching TRBD1. Germline trimming cut 4 bases from V and 0 bases from J; bases unmatched to any gene: 14. Germline CDR1 is KGHDR and CDR2 is SFDVKD. CDR3 length equals 18 residues. The CDR3 DNA is TGTGCCACCAGTGACGCCCGAGGGGGCGCCTTTCTCTCCTACGAGCAGTACTTC. Amino acid sequence: CATSDARGGAFLSYEQYF.

The chain uses TRBV5-6 and TRBJ2-4; TRBD1 aligns across 9 bases. CDR3 length equals 17 residues. Germline trimming cut 0 bases from V and 7 bases from J; bases unmatched to any gene: 11. Germline lookup yields CDR1 SGHDT and CDR2 YYEEEE. CDR3 DNA: TGTGCCAGCAGCTTGGAGCCCGGGACAGGGTTTTTGAACATTCAGTACTTC. Protein: CASSLEPGTGFLNIQYF.

The chain carries TRBV7-2 and TRBJ1-1, with no clear D. The CDR3 length is 14 residues. Germline values: CDR1 SGHTA, CDR2 FQGNSA. Trimming cost V 5 bases and J 4 bases, with 14 bases left between them. The CDR3 sequence is CASSTSNRGTEAFF. Written as DNA, the CDR3 is TGTGCCAGCAGCACCTCAAACCGGGGCACTGAAGCTTTCTTT.

The chain joins TRBV9 to TRBJ2-2, with 10 bases fitting TRBD2. CDR3 size: 16 residues. After removal of 0 bases from V and 1 base from J, the junction contained 0 bases not matched to a gene. CDR1 is SGDLS and CDR2 is YYNGEE in the germline V gene. The CDR3 region is CASSVGLAGNTGELFF. The CDR3 region has the DNA TGTGCCAGCAGCGTAGGACTAGCGGGGAACACCGGGGAGCTGTTTTTT.

This clone was counted only a few times. The CDR3 spells CASSYSGGQYEQYF. The CDR3 DNA is TGTGCCAGCAGTTACTCGGGGGGGCAGTACGAGCAGTACTTC. The rearrangement links TRBV27 to TRBJ2-7, with 8 bases fitting TRBD2. The germline V gene has CDR1 MNHEY and CDR2 SMNVEV (reference sequence). The CDR3 has 14 amino acids. V was pared by 4 bases and J by 4 bases, with 6 bases of the junction left unmatched.

This clone appeared a single time. The V and J genes are TRBV15 and TRBJ2-3; the D gene is possibly TRBD2 (5 bases). With 5 bases removed from V and 2 bases from J, the gap between germline ends came to 11 bases. Germline V gene data show CDR1 as LNHNV and CDR2 as YYDKDF (reference sequence). This CDR3 contains 14 residues. CDR3 DNA sequence: TGTGCCACCAGCTATGGACTCGACACAGATACGCAGTATTTT. Protein: CATSYGLDTDTQYF.

The J gene is TRBJ1-1, the V gene TRBV5-1, with a weak D call TRBD1 (6 bases). The CDR3 runs to 16 residues. Trimming shortened V by 0 bases and J by 2 bases, and 14 bases separated the two germline ends. In germline, CDR1 is SGHRS, CDR2 YFSETQ. The CDR3 DNA reads as TGCGCCAGCAGCTTGGGGGATGACAGGTCTAACACTGAAGCTTTCTTT. This encodes CASSLGDDRSNTEAFF.

The chain uses TRBV7-9 and TRBJ2-7; a possible D gene is TRBD2 (5 bases). V gave up 3 bases and J gave up 3 bases, with 6 bases separating them. The CDR3 runs 12 residues. Germline V lookup: CDR1 SEHNR, CDR2 FQNEAQ (reference sequence). The CDR3 protein is CASSFGNYEQYV. Written as DNA, the CDR3 is TGTGCCAGCAGCTTCGGGAACTACGAGCAGTACGTC.

V is TRBV10-3 and J is TRBJ1-2, with D unclear. This CDR3 comprises 12 residues. The germline CDR1 and CDR2 sequences are ENHRY and SYGVKD. Trimming stripped 7 bases from V and 7 bases from J, with 13 bases between. The CDR3 DNA reads as TGTGCCATCACGTCCGGGATAGGTGGCTACACCTTC. Translating gives CAITSGIGGYTF.

This rearrangement joins TRBV6-6 to TRBJ2-2, with a tentative D call TRBD1 (5 bases). There are 13 residues in the CDR3. Germline CDR1 MNHNY, CDR2 SVGAGI (reference sequence). Trimming removed 2 bases from V and 6 bases from J, with 7 bases in between. The CDR3 DNA sequence: TGTGCCAGCAGTTACAAGACAGCCGGGGAGCTGTTTTTT. This encodes CASSYKTAGELFF.

J is TRBJ2-3 and V is TRBV5-1; D is ambiguous. Germline V CDR1 and CDR2: SGHRS, YFSETQ. This CDR3 contains 13 residues. V lost 0 bases and J lost 5, with 7 bases in between. This CDR3 is CASSLGSVDTQYF. DNA of the CDR3: TGCGCCAGCAGCTTGGGGTCGGTAGATACGCAGTATTTT.

This chain links TRBV2 with TRBJ2-5; maybe TRBD2 (5 bases). Germline values: CDR1 SNHLY, CDR2 FYNNEI. The CDR3 is made up of 16 amino acids. V was pared by 4 bases and J by 5 bases, with 20 bases between. Written as DNA, the CDR3 is TGTGCCAGCAGTGGGGGTGAGGGCACGGGTTGGGAGACCCAGTACTTC. Protein: CASSGGEGTGWETQYF.

This clone was found a few times. The CDR3 protein is CASSLRRTEAFF. The CDR3 DNA is TGTGCCAGCAGTTTGCGGAGGACTGAAGCTTTCTTT. The chain carries TRBV12-3 or TRBV12-4 and TRBJ1-1; D gene ambiguous. CDR3 length equals 12 residues. Trimming took 3 bases from V and 5 from J, leaving 7 bases between them.

This chain uses TRBV6-5 with TRBJ2-7; 11 nucleotides align to TRBD2. The CDR3 is 14 residues long. Germline-derived CDR1 and CDR2 are MNHEY and SVGAGI. V lost 5 bases, J lost 4 bases, and 4 bases stayed unmatched. The DNA for the CDR3 is TGTGCCAGCAGTCCGACTAGCGGGACGTACGAGCAGTACGTC. This translates into CASSPTSGTYEQYV.

This clone was found a few times. The rearrangement uses TRBV9 and TRBJ1-6; 11 bases are shared with TRBD1. The germline gives CDR1 SGDLS, CDR2 YYNGEE. The CDR3 is made up of 17 amino acids. The V gene end was trimmed by 3 bases and the J gene end by 5 bases; junction bases not matched to a gene: 7. The CDR3: CASSATGGQGDNSPLHF. The DNA of the CDR3 is TGTGCCAGCAGCGCGACGGGGGGACAGGGGGATAATTCACCCCTCCACTTT.

The rearrangement uses TRBV9 and TRBJ2-2; unclear D gene. The ends were cut back, 6 bases at V and 0 bases at J, with 6 bases in the middle. CDR1 is SGDLS and CDR2 is YYNGEE in the germline V gene. This CDR3 has 13 amino acids. This chain's CDR3 is CASKSANTGELFF. The DNA of the CDR3 is TGTGCCAGCAAATCCGCGAACACCGGGGAGCTGTTTTTT.

This chain uses TRBV4-1 with TRBJ2-2, with D possibly being TRBD1 (6 bases). The CDR3 loop spans 15 amino acids. V lost 4 bases and J lost 2, with 11 bases in between. Germline CDR1 MGHRA, CDR2 YSYEKL. The DNA of the CDR3 is TGCGCCAGCAGCCCGGGACAACCTAACACCGGGGAGCTGTTTTTT. This sequence encodes CASSPGQPNTGELFF.

The rearrangement uses TRBV3-1 (or the pseudogene TRBV3-2) and TRBJ2-5; TRBD1 matches at 8 bases. There are 15 residues in the CDR3. V dropped 3 bases and J dropped 1; count of bases not matched to a gene: 4. Germline assignment: CDR1 LGHDT and CDR2 YNNKEL (reference sequence). The CDR3 region is CASSHTGQGQETQYF. CDR3 nucleotide sequence: TGTGCCAGCAGCCACACCGGACAGGGCCAAGAGACCCAGTACTTC.

The chain links TRBV9 to TRBJ2-3; D is uncertain. V was pared by 4 bases and J by 3 bases, with 12 bases between. Germline V gene lookup returns CDR1 SGDLS and CDR2 YYNGEE. The CDR3 has 14 residues. In DNA form, the CDR3 reads TGTGCCAGCAGCCCCTGGAGTGCGACAGATACGCAGTATTTT. Amino acids: CASSPWSATDTQYF. The full variable domain, with the rest looked up from reference TRBV9 and TRBJ2-3, is DSGVTQTPKHLITATGQRVTLRCSPRSGDLSVYWYQQSLDQGLQFLIQYYNGEERAKGNILERFSAQQFPDLHSELNLSSLELGDSALYFCASSPWSATDTQYFGPGTRLTVL.

This chain connects TRBV29-1 to TRBJ1-1; the match to TRBD1 covers 7 bases. The CDR3 consists of 11 residues. Germline loops: CDR1 SQVTM, CDR2 ANQGSEA. The trim removed 5 bases at V and 4 bases at J, leaving 1 base unmatched. The CDR3 region has the DNA TGCAGCGTTTCAGGGGGCACTGAAGCTTTCTTT. Its protein is CSVSGGTEAFF. Full variable domain (remainder filled in from reference TRBV29-1 and TRBJ1-1): SAVISQKPSRDICQRGTSLTIQCQVDSQVTMMFWYRQQPGQSLTLIATANQGSEATYESGFVIDKFPISRPNLTFSTLTVSNMSPEDSSIYLCSVSGGTEAFFGQGTRLTVV.

J is TRBJ2-5 and V is TRBV7-3; TRBD1 agrees at 7 bases. The germline gives CDR1 SGHTA, CDR2 FQGTGA. J lost 3 bases, V lost 6 bases, and 10 bases had no gene match. The CDR3 runs to 15 residues. In DNA form, the CDR3 reads TGTGCCAGCAGTCGGACCGGGACAGCCAAAGAGACCCAGTACTTC. It encodes CASSRTGTAKETQYF.